A selection of T cell receptor beta chains follows, all from one sample in a study of shared clonotypes between healthy human individuals. Some clones are missing from TCRdb's copy, which holds only in-frame ones; the method was immunoSEQ multiplex PCR. Seen here are roughly 1,600,000 clones, 98% observed once, and the top ten hold 0.36%. What was sequenced was naive CD4+ T cells sorted from blood. The origin of the receptors is a man aged 25 to 40 in good health. CDR3s include the opening cysteine and the closing phenylalanine or tryptophan. D genes are given only for firm matches.

d_call	cdr3_length	v_call	j_call	cdr3_aa	cdr3_nt
NA	11	TRBV20-1	TRBJ1-1	CSASQGTEAFF	TGCAGTGCTAGTCAGGGGACTGAAGCTTTCTTT
NA	18	TRBV28	TRBJ2-7	CASRSTGFANPTSYEQYF	TGTGCCAGCAGATCCACAGGGTTCGCCAACCCAACATCCTACGAGCAGTACTTC
NA	15	TRBV14	TRBJ2-3	CASSQELISTDTQYF	TGTGCCAGCAGCCAAGAACTAATAAGCACAGATACGCAGTATTTT
TRBD1	13	TRBV5-5	TRBJ1-4	CASSLTGAEKLFF	TGTGCCAGCAGCCTTACAGGGGCGGAAAAACTGTTTTTT
NA	15	TRBV29-1	TRBJ1-3	CSVEGLGGSGNTIYF	TGCAGCGTTGAAGGGCTCGGCGGCTCTGGAAACACCATATATTTT
TRBD2	19	TRBV5-4	TRBJ2-1	CASSPGQRLAGGPFLEQFF	TGTGCCAGCAGCCCGGGACAGCGACTAGCGGGAGGGCCATTTTTAGAGCAGTTCTTC
TRBD2	12	TRBV29-1	TRBJ2-1	CSGTSGSHEQFF	TGCAGCGGGACTAGTGGTTCGCATGAGCAGTTCTTC
TRBD1	16	TRBV10-3	TRBJ1-5	CAISAQGGHSNQPQHF	TGTGCCATCAGTGCCCAGGGGGGACATAGCAATCAGCCCCAGCATTTT
TRBD1	13	TRBV5-1	TRBJ2-7	CASSSYRGDEQYF	TGCGCCAGCAGCTCCTACAGGGGGGACGAGCAGTACTTC
NA	15	TRBV5-4	TRBJ2-7	CASSLAGGQSYEQYF	TGTGCCAGCAGCTTGGCCGGTGGACAGAGCTACGAGCAGTACTTC
NA	14	TRBV7-2	TRBJ2-1	CASSLALLVGEQFF	TGTGCCAGCAGCTTAGCCCTTTTAGTAGGTGAGCAGTTCTTC
NA	18	TRBV9	TRBJ2-3	CASSGSWTGRTSTDTQYF	TGTGCCAGCAGCGGGTCCTGGACGGGGAGGACCAGCACAGATACGCAGTATTTT
NA	14	TRBV29-1	TRBJ1-1	CSVDQTAMNTEAFF	TGCAGCGTTGACCAGACAGCAATGAACACTGAAGCTTTCTTT
TRBD1	16	TRBV19	TRBJ2-1	CASSAQTGALYNEQFF	TGTGCCAGTAGTGCCCAGACAGGGGCCCTCTACAATGAGCAGTTCTTC
NA	11	TRBV5-1	TRBJ1-2	CASSLDGFLTF	TGCGCCAGCAGCTTGGATGGCTTCCTGACCTTC
TRBD1	14	TRBV5-1	TRBJ2-5	CASSTGQGRETQYF	TGCGCCAGCAGCACGGGACAGGGGCGAGAGACCCAGTACTTC
NA	14	TRBV5-5	TRBJ1-5	CASSFMGAHQPQHF	TGTGCCAGCAGCTTCATGGGGGCTCATCAGCCCCAGCATTTT
TRBD2	16	TRBV7-2	TRBJ2-1	CASSALAGAWMNEQFF	TGTGCCAGCAGCGCCCTAGCGGGAGCGTGGATGAATGAGCAGTTCTTC